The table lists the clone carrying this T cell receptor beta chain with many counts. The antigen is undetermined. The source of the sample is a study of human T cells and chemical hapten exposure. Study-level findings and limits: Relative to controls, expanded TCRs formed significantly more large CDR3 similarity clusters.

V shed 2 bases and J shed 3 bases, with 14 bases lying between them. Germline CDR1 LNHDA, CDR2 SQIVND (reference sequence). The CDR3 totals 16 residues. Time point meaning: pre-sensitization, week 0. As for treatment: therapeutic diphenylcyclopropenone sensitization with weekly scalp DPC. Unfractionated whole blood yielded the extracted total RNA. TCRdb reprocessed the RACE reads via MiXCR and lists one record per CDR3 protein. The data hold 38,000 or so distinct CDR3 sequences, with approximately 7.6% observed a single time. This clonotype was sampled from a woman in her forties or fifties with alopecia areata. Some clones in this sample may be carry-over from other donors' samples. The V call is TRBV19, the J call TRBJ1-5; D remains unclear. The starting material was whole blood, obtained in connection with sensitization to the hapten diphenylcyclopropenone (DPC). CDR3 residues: CASSIIVSRFNQPQHF. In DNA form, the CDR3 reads TGTGCCAGTAGTATAATCGTCAGCCGTTTCAATCAGCCCCAGCATTTT.